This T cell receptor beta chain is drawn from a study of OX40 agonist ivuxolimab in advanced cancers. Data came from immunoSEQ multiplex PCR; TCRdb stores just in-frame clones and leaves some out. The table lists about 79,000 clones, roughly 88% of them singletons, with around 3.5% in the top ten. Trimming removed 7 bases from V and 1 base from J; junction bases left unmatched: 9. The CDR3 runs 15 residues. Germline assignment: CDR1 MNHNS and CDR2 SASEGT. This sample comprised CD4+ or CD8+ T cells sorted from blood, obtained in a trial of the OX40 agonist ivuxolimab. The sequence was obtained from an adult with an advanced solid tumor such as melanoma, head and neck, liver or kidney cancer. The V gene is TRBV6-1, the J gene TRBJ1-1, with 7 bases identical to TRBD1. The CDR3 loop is CASTYRGQKNTEAFF. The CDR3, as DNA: TGTGCCAGCACCTACAGGGGACAAAAGAACACTGAAGCTTTCTTT.